This entry lists 15 T cell receptor beta chains sequenced from one sample in a study of cytomegalovirus exposure and HLA in healthy donors. Produced via immunoSEQ multiplex PCR; TCRdb's table is partial and in-frame only. The data show about 73,000 clones, around 95% seen once. The sequencing input was PBMCs. These receptors were obtained from a man aged 18 to 29 in good health and CMV-seronegative.

The rearrangement joins TRBV15 to TRBJ2-2; D is unresolved. Germline CDR1 reads LNHNV; CDR2 reads YYDKDF (reference sequence). This CDR3 is 15 amino acids long. Trimming removed 0 bases from V and 4 bases from J, with 9 bases in between. CDR3 DNA: TGTGCCACCAGCAGAGAGGCAGACTTCACCGGGGAGCTGTTTTTT. It translates to CATSREADFTGELFF.

V is TRBV30 and J is TRBJ2-7, with D perhaps TRBD1 (5 bases). Trimming left V 3 bases short and J 3 bases short, with 15 bases between. Germline lookup yields CDR1 GTSNPN and CDR2 SVGIG (reference sequence). This CDR3 comprises 14 residues. The CDR3 DNA sequence: TGTGCCTGGAGGGCAGGGATTGCGAACTACGAGCAGTACTTC. As protein: CAWRAGIANYEQYF.

This clone was detected only a few times. This chain links TRBV28 with TRBJ1-4; TRBD1 aligns across 7 bases. Germline loops: CDR1 MDHEN, CDR2 SYDVKM. The J segment lost 4 bases and the V segment lost 4 bases, leaving 3 bases of the junction unmatched. This CDR3 spans 14 amino acids. The CDR3 bases are TGTGCCAGCAGTTGGGACAGACATAATGAAAAACTGTTTTTT. Amino acids: CASSWDRHNEKLFF.

The chain combines TRBV9 with TRBJ1-1; D perhaps matches TRBD1 (5 bases). There are 13 residues in the CDR3. V was trimmed by 1 base and J by 8 bases, leaving 12 bases between them. The germline gives CDR1 SGDLS, CDR2 YYNGEE. CDR3 nucleotide sequence: TGTGCCAGCAGCGTAACAGGACACGAAGAAGCTTTCTTT. Translating it yields CASSVTGHEEAFF.

The J gene is TRBJ2-1, the V gene TRBV18; 8 nucleotides match TRBD1. This CDR3 is 16 amino acids long. With V trimmed by 4 bases and J by 5 bases, 10 bases remained unmatched. CDR1 is KGHSH, CDR2 LQKENI, per germline. For the CDR3, the DNA is TGTGCCAGCTCACAACAGACAGGGGCATGGGACAATGAGCAGTTCTTC. Residues: CASSQQTGAWDNEQFF. The full variable domain, rest sourced from reference TRBV18 and TRBJ2-1, is NAGVMQNPRHLVRRRGQEARLRCSPMKGHSHVYWYRQLPEEGLKFMVYLQKENIIDESGMPKERFSAEFPKEGPSILRIQQVVRGDSAAYFCASSQQTGAWDNEQFFGPGTRLTVL.

The chain uses TRBV28 and TRBJ1-2, with no clear D. V dropped 7 bases and J dropped 1 base, with 7 bases sitting between them. Per the germline V gene, CDR1 is MDHEN and CDR2 is SYDVKM. The CDR3 runs 12 residues. CDR3 amino acids: CASTRLNYGYTF. The CDR3 DNA sequence: TGTGCCAGCACGCGGCTTAACTATGGCTACACCTTC.

This rearrangement joins TRBV2 to TRBJ1-1; D uncertain. Germline CDR1 SNHLY, CDR2 FYNNEI. This CDR3 is built from 12 residues. Trimming left V 8 bases short and J 4 bases short, with 11 bases between. The CDR3 reads CASSSMSTEAFF. The CDR3 coding sequence is TGTGCCAGCTCATCTATGAGCACTGAAGCTTTCTTT.

The chain is built from TRBV9 and TRBJ1-4, with 10 bases that match TRBD1. J was trimmed by 5 bases and V by 0 bases; bases with no gene match: 1. Germline values: CDR1 SGDLS, CDR2 YYNGEE. This CDR3 comprises 15 residues. The CDR3 coding sequence is TGTGCCAGCAGCGTAGTGGGACAGGGGAATGAAAAACTGTTTTTT. It codes for CASSVVGQGNEKLFF.

The CDR3 loop is CASSETGGTGNSPLHF. Written as DNA, the CDR3 is TGTGCCAGCAGTGAAACCGGAGGGACGGGTAATTCACCCCTCCACTTT. V gene TRBV25-1 combines with J gene TRBJ1-6; the D gene is possibly TRBD1 (5 bases). Germline CDR1 MGHDK, CDR2 SYGVNS. Between the trimmed V and J ends, which lost 2 bases and 6 bases, there was a span of 14 bases. The CDR3 is 16 amino acids.

V usage is TRBV20-1 and J usage is TRBJ2-5, with D unresolved. V lost 3 bases and J lost 5, with 4 bases in between. The germline CDR1 and CDR2 sequences are DFQATT and SNEGSKA (reference sequence). The CDR3 consists of 10 residues. CDR3 nucleotide sequence: TGCAGTGCTAGGCAGGAGACCCAGTACTTC. Translated: CSARQETQYF.

This chain joins TRBV4-3 and TRBJ1-1, with 7 nucleotides matching TRBD1. CDR1 is LGHNA, CDR2 YSLEER, per germline. The J segment lost 6 bases and the V segment lost 0 bases, leaving 7 bases of the junction unmatched. The CDR3 totals 15 residues. The CDR3 here is CASSQDLGGLAEAFF. The CDR3 DNA reads as TGCGCCAGCAGCCAAGATCTAGGGGGCTTGGCTGAAGCTTTCTTT.

The V and J genes are TRBV20-1 and TRBJ1-1; the match to TRBD1 covers 7 bases. The J segment lost 12 bases and the V segment lost 0 bases, leaving 4 bases of the junction unmatched. CDR3 size: 11 residues. CDR1 is DFQATT, CDR2 SNEGSKA, per germline (reference sequence). CDR3 sequence (DNA): TGCAGTGCTAGAGATCACAGGGGAACTTTCTTT. This codes for CSARDHRGTFF.

The chain is built from TRBV6-6 and TRBJ2-7, with 8 bases identical to TRBD1. Per the germline V gene, CDR1 is MNHNY and CDR2 is SVGAGI (reference sequence). V trimming: 0 bases; J trimming: 2 bases; junction bases outside the gene matches: 6. This CDR3 contains 16 residues. CDR3 bases: TGTGCCAGCAGTTACTCCTCCAGGGGGCCGCCCTACGAGCAGTACTTC. Amino acids: CASSYSSRGPPYEQYF.

The chain joins TRBV7-2 to TRBJ2-1; 8 nucleotides line up with TRBD2. The germline V gene has CDR1 SGHTA and CDR2 FQGNSA. The junction had 9 bases not matched to a gene; V was cut back by 7 bases and J by 7 bases. The CDR3 consists of 14 residues. The CDR3 sequence is CASTPGGTRNEQFF. As DNA, the CDR3 is TGTGCCAGCACCCCGGGAGGGACTAGGAATGAGCAGTTCTTC.

The chain uses TRBV6-5 and TRBJ2-1; the D gene is possibly TRBD2 (6 bases). The CDR3 has 16 residues. CDR1 and CDR2 from the germline V gene are MNHEY and SVGAGI. V lost 1 base and J 6 bases, leaving 16 bases between the germline ends. The chain's CDR3 is CASSYLPAGTFNEQFF. CDR3 sequence (DNA): TGTGCCAGCAGTTACTTACCCGCCGGGACTTTCAATGAGCAGTTCTTC.